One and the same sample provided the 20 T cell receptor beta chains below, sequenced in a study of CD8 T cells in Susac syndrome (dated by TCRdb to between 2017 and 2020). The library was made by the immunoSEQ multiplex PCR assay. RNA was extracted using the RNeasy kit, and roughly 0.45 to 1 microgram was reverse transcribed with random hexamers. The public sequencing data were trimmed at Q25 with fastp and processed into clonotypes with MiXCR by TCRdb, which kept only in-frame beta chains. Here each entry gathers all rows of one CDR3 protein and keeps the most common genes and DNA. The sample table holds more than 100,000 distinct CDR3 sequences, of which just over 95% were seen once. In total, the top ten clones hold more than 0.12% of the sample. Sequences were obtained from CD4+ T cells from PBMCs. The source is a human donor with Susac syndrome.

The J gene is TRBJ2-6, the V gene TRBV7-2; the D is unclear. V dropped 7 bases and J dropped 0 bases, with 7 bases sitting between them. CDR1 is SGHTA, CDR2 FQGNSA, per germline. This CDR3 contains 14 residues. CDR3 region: CASTQSSGANVLTF. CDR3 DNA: TGTGCCAGCACCCAGAGCTCTGGGGCCAACGTCCTGACTTTC.

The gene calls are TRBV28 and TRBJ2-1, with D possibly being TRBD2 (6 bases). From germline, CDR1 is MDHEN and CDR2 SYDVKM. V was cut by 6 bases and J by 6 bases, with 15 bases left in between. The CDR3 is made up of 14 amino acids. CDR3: CASRYGTLRNEQFF. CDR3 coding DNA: TGTGCCAGCAGGTACGGGACTTTACGCAATGAGCAGTTCTTC.

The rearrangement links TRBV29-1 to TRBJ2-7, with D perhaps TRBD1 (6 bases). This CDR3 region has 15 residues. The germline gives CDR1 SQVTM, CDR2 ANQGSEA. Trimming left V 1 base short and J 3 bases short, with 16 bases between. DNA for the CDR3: TGCAGCGTTGAAGCCTACAGGGAACTAGTCTACGAGCAGTACTTC. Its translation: CSVEAYRELVYEQYF.

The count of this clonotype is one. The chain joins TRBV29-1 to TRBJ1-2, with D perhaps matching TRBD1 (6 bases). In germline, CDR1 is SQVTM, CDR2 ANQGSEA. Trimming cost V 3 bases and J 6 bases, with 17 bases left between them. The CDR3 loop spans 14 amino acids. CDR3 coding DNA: TGCAGCGTTGATCGGGGGGCGCGTTCGGATGGCTACACCTTC. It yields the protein CSVDRGARSDGYTF.

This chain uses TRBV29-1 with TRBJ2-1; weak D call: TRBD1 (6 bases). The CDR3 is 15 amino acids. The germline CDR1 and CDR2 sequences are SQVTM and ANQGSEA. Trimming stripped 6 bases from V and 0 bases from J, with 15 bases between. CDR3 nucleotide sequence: TGCAGCGTCCTGGGGGCGGTTAGCTCCTACAATGAGCAGTTCTTC. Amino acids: CSVLGAVSSYNEQFF.

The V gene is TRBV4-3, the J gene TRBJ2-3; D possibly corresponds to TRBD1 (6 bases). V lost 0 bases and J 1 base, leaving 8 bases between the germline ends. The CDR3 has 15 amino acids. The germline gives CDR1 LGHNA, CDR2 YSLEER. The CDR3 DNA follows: TGCGCCAGCAGCCAAGAAAACAGGGGCACAGATACGCAGTATTTT. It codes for CASSQENRGTDTQYF.

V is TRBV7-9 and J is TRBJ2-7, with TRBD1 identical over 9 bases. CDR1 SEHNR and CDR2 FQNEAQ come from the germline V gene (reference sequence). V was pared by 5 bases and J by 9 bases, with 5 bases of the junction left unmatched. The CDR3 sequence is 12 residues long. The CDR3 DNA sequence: TGTGCCAGCAGCGTCACAGGGGGCGCGCAGTACTTC. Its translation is CASSVTGGAQYF. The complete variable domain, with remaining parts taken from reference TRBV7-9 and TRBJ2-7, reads DTGVSQNPRHKITKRGQNVTFRCDPISEHNRLYWYRQTLGQGPEFLTYFQNEAQLEKSRLLSDRFSAERPKGSFSTLEIQRTEQGDSAMYLCASSVTGGAQYFGPGTRLTVT.

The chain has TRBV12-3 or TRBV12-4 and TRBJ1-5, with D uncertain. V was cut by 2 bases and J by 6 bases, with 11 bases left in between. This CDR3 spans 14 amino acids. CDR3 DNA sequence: TGTGCCAGCAGTTTATCTGGGGAGAGTCAGCCCCAGCATTTT. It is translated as CASSLSGESQPQHF.

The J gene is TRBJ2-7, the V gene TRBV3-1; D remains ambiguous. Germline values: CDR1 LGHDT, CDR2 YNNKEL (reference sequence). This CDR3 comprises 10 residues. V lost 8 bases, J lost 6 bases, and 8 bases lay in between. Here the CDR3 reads CASGRVEQYF. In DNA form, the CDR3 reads TGTGCCAGCGGACGGGTCGAGCAGTACTTC.

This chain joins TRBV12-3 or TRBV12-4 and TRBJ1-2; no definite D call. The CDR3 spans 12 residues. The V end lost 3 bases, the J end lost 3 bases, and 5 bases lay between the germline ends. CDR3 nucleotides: TGTGCCAGCAGTTTTAGGGACTATGGCTACACCTTC. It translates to CASSFRDYGYTF.

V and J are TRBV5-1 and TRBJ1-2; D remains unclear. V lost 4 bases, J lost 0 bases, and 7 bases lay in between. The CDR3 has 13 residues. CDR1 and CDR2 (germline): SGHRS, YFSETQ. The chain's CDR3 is CASSQGANYGYTF. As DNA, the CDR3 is TGCGCCAGCAGCCAAGGAGCTAACTATGGCTACACCTTC.

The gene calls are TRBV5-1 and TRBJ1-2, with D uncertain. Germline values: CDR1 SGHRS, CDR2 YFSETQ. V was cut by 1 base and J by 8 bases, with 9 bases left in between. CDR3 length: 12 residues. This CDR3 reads CASSLLDSGYTF. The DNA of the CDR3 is TGCGCCAGCAGCTTGTTGGACTCAGGCTACACCTTC.

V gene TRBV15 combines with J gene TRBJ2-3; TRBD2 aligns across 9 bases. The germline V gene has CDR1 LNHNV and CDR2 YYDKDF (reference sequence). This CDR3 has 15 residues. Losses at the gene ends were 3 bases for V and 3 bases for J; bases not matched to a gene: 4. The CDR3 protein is CATSRHTSGTDTQYF. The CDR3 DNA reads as TGTGCCACCAGCAGGCACACTAGCGGGACAGATACGCAGTATTTT.

The CDR3 region is CASSPRGADTQYF. The CDR3 DNA reads as TGTGCCAGCAGTCCCAGGGGGGCAGATACGCAGTATTTT. V is TRBV12-3 or TRBV12-4 and J is TRBJ2-3; a weak D match, TRBD1 (7 bases). Deletions cut 5 bases from V and 4 bases from J, with 10 bases between. The CDR3 is made up of 13 amino acids.

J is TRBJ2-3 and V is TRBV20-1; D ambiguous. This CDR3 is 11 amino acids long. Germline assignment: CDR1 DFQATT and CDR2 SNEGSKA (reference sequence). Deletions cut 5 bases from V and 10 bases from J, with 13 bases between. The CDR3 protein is CSALRYISQYF. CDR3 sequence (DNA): TGCAGTGCTCTCCGATACATTTCGCAGTATTTT.

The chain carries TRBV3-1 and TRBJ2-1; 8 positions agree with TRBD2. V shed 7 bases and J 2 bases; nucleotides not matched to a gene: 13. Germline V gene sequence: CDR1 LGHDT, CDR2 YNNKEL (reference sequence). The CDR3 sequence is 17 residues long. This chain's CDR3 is CASTPRSGSPTYNEQFF. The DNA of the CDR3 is TGTGCCAGCACCCCTCGGAGCGGGAGCCCCACCTACAATGAGCAGTTCTTC.

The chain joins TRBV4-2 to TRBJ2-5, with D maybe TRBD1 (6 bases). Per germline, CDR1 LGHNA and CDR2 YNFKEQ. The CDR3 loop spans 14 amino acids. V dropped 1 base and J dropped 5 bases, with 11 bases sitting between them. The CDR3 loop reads CASSQVGGLETQYF. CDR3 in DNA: TGTGCCAGCAGCCAAGTTGGGGGCCTCGAGACCCAGTACTTC.

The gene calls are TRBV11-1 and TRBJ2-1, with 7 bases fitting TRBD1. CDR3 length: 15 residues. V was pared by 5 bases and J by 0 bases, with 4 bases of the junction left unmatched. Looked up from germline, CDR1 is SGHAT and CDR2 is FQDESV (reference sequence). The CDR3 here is CASSPTGTSYNEQFF. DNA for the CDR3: TGTGCCAGCAGCCCGACAGGGACCTCCTACAATGAGCAGTTCTTC. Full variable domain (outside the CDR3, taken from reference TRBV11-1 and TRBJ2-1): EAEVAQSPRYKITEKSQAVAFWCDPISGHATLYWYRQILGQGPELLVQFQDESVVDDSQLPKDRFSAERLKGVDSTLKIQPAELGDSAMYLCASSPTGTSYNEQFFGPGTRLTVL.

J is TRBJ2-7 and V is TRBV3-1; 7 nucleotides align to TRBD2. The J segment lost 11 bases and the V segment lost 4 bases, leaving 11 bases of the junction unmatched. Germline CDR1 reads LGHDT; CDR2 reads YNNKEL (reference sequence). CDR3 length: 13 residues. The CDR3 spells CASSLQGGHAEYF. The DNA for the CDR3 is TGTGCCAGCAGCCTCCAGGGAGGGCATGCGGAGTACTTC.

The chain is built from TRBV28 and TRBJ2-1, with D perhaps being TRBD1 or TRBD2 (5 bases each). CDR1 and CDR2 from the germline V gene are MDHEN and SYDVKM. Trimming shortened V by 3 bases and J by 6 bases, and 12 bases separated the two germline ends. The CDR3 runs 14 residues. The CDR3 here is CASSFTGTGNEQFF. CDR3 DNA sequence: TGTGCCAGCAGTTTTACGGGGACGGGCAATGAGCAGTTCTTC.